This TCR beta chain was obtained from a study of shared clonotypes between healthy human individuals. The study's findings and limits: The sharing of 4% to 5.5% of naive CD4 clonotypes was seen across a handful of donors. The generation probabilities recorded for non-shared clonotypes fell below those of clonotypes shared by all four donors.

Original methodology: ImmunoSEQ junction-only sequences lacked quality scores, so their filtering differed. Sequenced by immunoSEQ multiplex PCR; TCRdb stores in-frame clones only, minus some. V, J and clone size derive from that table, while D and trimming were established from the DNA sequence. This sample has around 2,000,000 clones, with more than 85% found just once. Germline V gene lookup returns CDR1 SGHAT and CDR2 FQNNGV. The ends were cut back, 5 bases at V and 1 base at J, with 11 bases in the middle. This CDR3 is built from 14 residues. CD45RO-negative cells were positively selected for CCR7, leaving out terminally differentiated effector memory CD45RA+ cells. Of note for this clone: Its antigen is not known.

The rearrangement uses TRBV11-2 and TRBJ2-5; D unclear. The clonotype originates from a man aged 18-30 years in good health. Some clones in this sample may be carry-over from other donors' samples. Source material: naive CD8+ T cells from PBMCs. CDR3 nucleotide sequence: TGTGCCAGCAGCCGTCACAGATTCCAAGAGACCCAGTACTTC. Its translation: CASSRHRFQETQYF.